This T cell receptor beta chain was captured in a study of T cell clonality in common variable immunodeficiency (dated by TCRdb to about 2015). General findings and caveats noted by the study authors: Fewer deletions and N-nucleotide insertions were reportedly observed in CVID TCRbeta sequences, and highly modified clones with 13 or more V deletions were reportedly absent from CVID TCRbeta sequences. Although equal DNA input was used, an average of about 80,000 unique sequences per sample was obtained for controls, compared with 30,000 to 35,000 for CVID samples. Correlations of repertoire features with clinical complications were constrained by heterogeneity among patients within the CVID cohort. Healthy controls shared more TCRbeta clones with each other than CVID subjects shared among themselves (p < 0.0001). Increased TCRbeta clonality was found in CVID subjects compared with healthy controls (t-test p = 0.018), with the increase being most characteristic of about a third of subjects. It was noted by the authors that sequencing of the repertoires of T cell subpopulations would be needed to clarify the cause of the increased clonality in CVID.

The junction shows trimming of 5 bases on V and 5 bases on J, plus 7 bases between the germline ends. The germline V gene encodes CDR1 SGHTA and CDR2 FQGNSA. Reading from cysteine to phenylalanine, the CDR3 counts 13 amino acids. The DNA has 30 bases, all within the CDR3, and is read from base 1. Standard criteria, namely reduction of serum IgG, IgA and/or IgM below the normal range together with specific antibody deficiency, were applied for the diagnosis of CVID. There were some 46 subjects in the CVID group (approximately 30 male and some 15 female), ranging in age from roughly 9 to 65 years, with a mean age of about 42. Most of the CVID patients and most of the healthy controls were of Caucasian heritage. At the time of study participation, every CVID subject had been on replacement immunoglobulin therapy for one year or longer. No CVID subject was ill or taking immunomodulatory or immunosuppressive medication when blood was collected. Heparinized peripheral whole blood samples of about 5 to 8.5 ml were obtained from each donor. Genomic DNA from adults with common variable immune deficiency (CVID) and from healthy adult controls was used to sequence TCRbeta CDR3 repertoires. Diluted blood was subjected to density centrifugation over Hypaque 1077 or Ficoll-Paque for isolation of peripheral blood mononuclear cells. Unsorted mononuclear cells served as the source of genomic DNA, which was extracted either by Qiagen column purification or by a centrifugation-based method.

Ten or more counts support this clone. Its antigen specificity is not known. The read is 3 residues too short to cover the CDR3 end, so that end is filled in from the germline J gene. For sequencing input, CVID and control samples contributed equivalent amounts of genomic DNA. For every sample, a 60 bp segment covering the rearranged TCRbeta CDR3 region was amplified and then sequenced. The immunoSEQ assay, a bias-corrected multiplex PCR combined with high-throughput sequencing, was used to amplify TCRbeta. The original pipeline was this. Every unique nucleotide sequence was considered a clone and was annotated with V, D and J genes, copy number and frequency. Sequences were labeled productive if in frame, and non-productive if out of frame or containing stop codons. As previously described, clonality was computed from Shannon's entropy. The predicted amino acid sequences of productive clones were used to derive mean CDR3 Kyte-Doolittle hydropathy. Using the R hclust function, scaled V gene usage was clustered hierarchically with Manhattan distance and complete linkage. To assess clone sharing by CDR3 amino acid sequence, 12 repertoires per group were resampled over 100 rounds. The repertoires were searched for around 72 published EBV-specific and almost 250 published CMV-specific TCRbeta sequences. Two CVID samples that yielded fewer than 10,000 sequences were excluded from the analysis, so approximately 40 CVID repertoires were retained. TCRdb re-hosts the immuneACCESS table, in-frame sequences only. Its copies lack some clones; in the studies checked, an unresolved V gene accounts for under half of them, and the cause for the rest is not known. V and J calls and clone size are copied from that table; D and trimming were computed from the DNA. This sample holds fewer than 35,000 clones in total, without any singletons. The top ten clonotypes cover 6.1% of the sample.

The sample comprised peripheral blood mononuclear cells. The V and J segments used are TRBV7-2 and TRBJ1-6; the D gene is unclear. The receptor comes from a human donor with common variable immunodeficiency. The CDR3 sequence is CASSQIHNSPLHF. The sequenced part of the CDR3 DNA is TGTGCCAGCAGCCAGATCCATAATTCACCC.